The rows below give T cell receptor beta chains drawn from one sample of a study of T cell repertoires in cytomegalovirus infection. For these receptors, no antigen is known. TCRdb reanalysed the reads using MiXCR and keeps one entry per CDR3 protein. The profile covers 900,000 to 950,000 distinct CDR3 sequences, with approximately 31% appearing a single time and around 15% taken by the ten largest. The source material was cultured CD8+ T cells from PBMCs, sampled from culture after CMV antigen stimulation. Receptors were obtained from a human donor in good health (CMV status not recorded). Some clones in this sample may be carry-over from other donors' samples. Each CDR3 is given without its conserved first and last residue. The size of a clone is reported for some rows only, either as once, few or many, or as a class for expanded clones.

v_gene	j_gene	abundance	CDR3aa
TRBV6-5	TRBJ1-2	-	ASSSGALRSNYGYT
TRBV29-1	TRBJ1-2	-	SVDVVLEDYYGYT
TRBV5-4	TRBJ2-5	-	ASRVAGGPQETQY
TRBV4-1	TRBJ2-3	few	ASSQELQVLTDTQY
TRBV7-9	TRBJ1-1	-	ASRPRGRDTEAF
TRBV7-9	TRBJ1-6	-	ASSPPPGGGKNSPLH
TRBV6-1	TRBJ2-5	-	ASLSGGRETQY
TRBV19	TRBJ1-2	-	ASSIDRTGLRGYT
TRBV18	TRBJ1-2	few	ASSPSEILTGGDYGYT
TRBV4-3	TRBJ2-2	few	ASSLLAELTNTGELF
TRBV12-3/TRBV12-4	TRBJ2-1	many	ASSRTGGLQF
TRBV6-6	TRBJ1-4	few	ASSYSKGARNNEKLF
TRBV7-6	TRBJ2-3	few	ASSLVGYTSTDTQY
TRBV12-3/TRBV12-4	TRBJ1-1	-	ANRKGVF
TRBV20-1	TRBJ2-1	-	SANPRGGGWNEQF
TRBV7-6	TRBJ2-7	many	ASRAGTGSYEQY
TRBV4-2	TRBJ2-6	-	ASSQGQGIGSGANVLT
TRBV2	TRBJ2-3	-	ASSTRTSGGQRGTDTQY
TRBV3-1	TRBJ1-1	-	ASSPYRQLNTEAF
TRBV9	TRBJ1-2	once	ASSASPYGYT
TRBV28	TRBJ1-2	-	ASSFYNGAYGYT
TRBV27	TRBJ1-2	few	ASSPGGTRGGYT
TRBV28	TRBJ2-1	once	ASSSERGGNEQF
TRBV24-1	TRBJ2-3	few	ATSDPKDIEADTQY
TRBV6-5	TRBJ1-4	-	ASSYSSPNEKLF
TRBV6-1	TRBJ2-1	many	ASSESVWKHNEQF
TRBV6-6	TRBJ1-5	few	ASIPGVYNQPQH
TRBV20-1	TRBJ2-1	-	SASPDGKTYNEQF
TRBV6-5	TRBJ2-2	-	ASSYSPTSGGAGELF
TRBV6-8	TRBJ1-1	-	ASSYNFLNTEAF
TRBV7-9	TRBJ2-2	few	ASSFDRGQNTGELF
TRBV12-3/TRBV12-4	TRBJ1-5	-	ASSTQRTLEPQH
TRBV19	TRBJ2-2	-	ASSMASPSGGAVTGELF
TRBV5-5	TRBJ2-1	-	ASSFGQGSNEQF
TRBV7-3	TRBJ2-1	-	ASSSSGADSYNEQF
TRBV7-9	TRBJ1-1	many	ASSSGGTNTEAF
TRBV6-1	TRBJ2-4	-	AGQGAYPKNIQY
TRBV25-1	TRBJ1-5	-	ASGRTGPQH
TRBV7-8	TRBJ2-7	many	ASSSSGGAWIEQY
TRBV7-6	TRBJ2-1	-	ASSLVGPGTASYNEQF
TRBV5-1	TRBJ2-3	once	ASRPRTLRANTDTQY
TRBV7-9	TRBJ1-2	few	ASSYAGGVWEGVYYGYT
TRBV4-1	TRBJ1-4	-	ASTSTGGSEKLF
TRBV11-2	TRBJ1-1	-	ASSLRLRGRNTEAF
TRBV12-3/TRBV12-4	TRBJ2-3	few	ASSSSDRDTDTQY
TRBV4-1	TRBJ2-2	-	ASSQRGPSGTGELF
TRBV4-1	TRBJ1-3	-	ASSQGREGGNTIY
TRBV4-1	TRBJ1-3	-	ASSQEGSGNTIY
TRBV7-9	TRBJ2-5	few	ASSPPLLAGGQETQY
TRBV19	TRBJ2-1	-	ASSRRDHLNEQF
TRBV19	TRBJ2-7	few	ASSPRDRVPGEQY
TRBV7-6	TRBJ2-2	-	ASPRGGPGELF
TRBV27	TRBJ1-3	few	ASSLSGVGNTIY
TRBV25-1	TRBJ2-1	-	ASSSLEGGSSYNEQF
TRBV27	TRBJ2-1	few	ASSEDRGQTSYNEQF
TRBV28	TRBJ1-2	once	ASSSHAYGTYGYT
TRBV20-1	TRBJ1-6	-	SASDGTSYNSPLH
TRBV19	TRBJ1-1	-	ASSILSGEWGTEAF
TRBV6-2/TRBV6-3	TRBJ1-2	-	ASSYSRETYGYT
TRBV7-8	TRBJ2-4	-	ASSLNPGGKNIQY